The entry that follows covers one TCR beta chain sequence. This sample was taken from a study of PD-1 blockade in mismatch repair-deficient tumors. TCR sequencing covered a few patients who responded to pembrolizumab. Generated by immunoSEQ multiplex PCR, the TCRdb table keeps only in-frame clones and is missing some. The sample shows some 100,000 clones, 82% of them seen only once. Losses at the gene ends were 6 bases for V and 7 bases for J; bases not matched to a gene: 8. Germline V lookup: CDR1 MNHNY, CDR2 SVGAGI (reference sequence). The CDR3 sequence is 13 residues long. This sequence joins TRBV6-6 and TRBJ2-5; 7 bases align to TRBD1. The TCR originated in an adult with mismatch repair-deficient cancer. Sequencing was performed on peripheral blood, taken roughly 35 weeks after starting pembrolizumab. As DNA, the CDR3 is TGTGCCAGCAGGCTAACAGGGGACAGGACCCAGTACTTC. This codes for CASRLTGDRTQYF.